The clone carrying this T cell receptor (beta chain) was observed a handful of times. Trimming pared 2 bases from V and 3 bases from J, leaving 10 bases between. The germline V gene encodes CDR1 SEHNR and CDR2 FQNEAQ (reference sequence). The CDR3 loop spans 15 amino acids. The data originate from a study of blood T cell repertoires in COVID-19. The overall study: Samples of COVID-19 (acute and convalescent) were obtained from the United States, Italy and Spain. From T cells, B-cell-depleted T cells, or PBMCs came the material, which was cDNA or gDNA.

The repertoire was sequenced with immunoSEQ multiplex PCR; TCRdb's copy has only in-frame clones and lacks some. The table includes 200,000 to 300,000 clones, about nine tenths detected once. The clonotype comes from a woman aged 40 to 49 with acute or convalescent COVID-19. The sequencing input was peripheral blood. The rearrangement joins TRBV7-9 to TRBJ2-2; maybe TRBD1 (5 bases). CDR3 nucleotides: TGTGCCAGCAGCTTATTACAAGGGGACACCGGGGAGCTGTTTTTT. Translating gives CASSLLQGDTGELFF.